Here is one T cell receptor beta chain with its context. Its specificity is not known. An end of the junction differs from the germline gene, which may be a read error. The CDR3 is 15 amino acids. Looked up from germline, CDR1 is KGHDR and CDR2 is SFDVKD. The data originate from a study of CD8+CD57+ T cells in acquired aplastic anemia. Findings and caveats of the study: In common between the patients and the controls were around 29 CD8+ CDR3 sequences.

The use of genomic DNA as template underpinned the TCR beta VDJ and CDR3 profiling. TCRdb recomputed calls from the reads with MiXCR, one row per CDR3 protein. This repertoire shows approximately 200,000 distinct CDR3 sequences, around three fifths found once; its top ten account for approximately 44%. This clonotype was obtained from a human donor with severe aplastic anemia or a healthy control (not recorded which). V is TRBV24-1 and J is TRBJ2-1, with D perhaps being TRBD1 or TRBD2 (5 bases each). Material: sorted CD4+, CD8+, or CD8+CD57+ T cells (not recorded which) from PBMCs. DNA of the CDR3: TGTACCACCAGTGAGGGGCGGATGCCCTACAATGAGCAGTTCTTC. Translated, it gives CTTSEGRMPYNEQFF.